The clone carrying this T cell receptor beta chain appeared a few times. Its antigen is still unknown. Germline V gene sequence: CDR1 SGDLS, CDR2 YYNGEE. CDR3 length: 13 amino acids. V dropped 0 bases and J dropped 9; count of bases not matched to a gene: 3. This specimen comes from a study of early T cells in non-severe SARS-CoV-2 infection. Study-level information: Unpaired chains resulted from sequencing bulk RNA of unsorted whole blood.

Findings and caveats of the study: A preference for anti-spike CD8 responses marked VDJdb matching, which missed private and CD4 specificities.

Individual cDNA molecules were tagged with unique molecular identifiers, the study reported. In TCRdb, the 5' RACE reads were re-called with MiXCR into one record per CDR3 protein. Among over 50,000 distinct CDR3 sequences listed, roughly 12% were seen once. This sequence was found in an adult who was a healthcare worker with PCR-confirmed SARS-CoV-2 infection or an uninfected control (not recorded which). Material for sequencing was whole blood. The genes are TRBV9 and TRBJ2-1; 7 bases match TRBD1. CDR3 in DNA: TGTGCCAGCAGCGTAGAGGGGGCGGGTGAGCAGTTCTTC. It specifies CASSVEGAGEQFF. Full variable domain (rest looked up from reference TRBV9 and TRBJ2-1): DSGVTQTPKHLITATGQRVTLRCSPRSGDLSVYWYQQSLDQGLQFLIQYYNGEERAKGNILERFSAQQFPDLHSELNLSSLELGDSALYFCASSVEGAGEQFFGPGTRLTVL.